These T cell receptor beta chains were read from a single sample in a study of control samples from healthy donors and cancer patients. Repertoires were generated with immunoSEQ multiplex PCR, while TCRdb's copy carries only in-frame clones and drops some. This sample has roughly 89,000 clones, with roughly 91% found just once. Material: blood. The receptors here all came from a man aged 50-59 years in good health. Both conserved end residues are trimmed from each CDR3. Each record gives: J gene, CDR3 length, V gene, CDR3 protein.

J gene: TRBJ2-6
CDR3 length: 16
V gene: TRBV24-1
CDR3 protein: ATSDLPGRSSGANVLT

J gene: TRBJ1-1
CDR3 length: 13
V gene: TRBV6-6
CDR3 protein: ASSYYRGLGTEAF

J gene: TRBJ1-2
CDR3 length: 11
V gene: TRBV30
CDR3 protein: AWSPDRGRGYT

J gene: TRBJ1-1
CDR3 length: 11
V gene: TRBV7-2
CDR3 protein: ASSLEARFEAF

J gene: TRBJ2-5
CDR3 length: 11
V gene: TRBV12-5
CDR3 protein: ASGFKAGETQY

J gene: TRBJ2-7
CDR3 length: 11
V gene: TRBV6-5
CDR3 protein: ASRTGTSYEQY

J gene: TRBJ1-2
CDR3 length: 12
V gene: TRBV25-1
CDR3 protein: ASSHDGVIYGYT

J gene: TRBJ1-6
CDR3 length: 13
V gene: TRBV19
CDR3 protein: ASSIGGGYNSPLH

J gene: TRBJ2-1
CDR3 length: 9
V gene: TRBV20-1
CDR3 protein: SANKVNEQF

J gene: TRBJ1-3
CDR3 length: 16
V gene: TRBV3-1/TRBV3-2
CDR3 protein: ASSQEIGTPGSGNTIY

J gene: TRBJ2-1
CDR3 length: 12
V gene: TRBV7-7
CDR3 protein: ASSPTLDRNEQF

J gene: TRBJ1-1
CDR3 length: 14
V gene: TRBV4-1
CDR3 protein: ASSQVLRDRNTEAF

J gene: TRBJ2-3
CDR3 length: 14
V gene: TRBV24-1
CDR3 protein: ATSDLQSGSPDTQY

J gene: TRBJ2-3
CDR3 length: 12
V gene: TRBV3-1/TRBV3-2
CDR3 protein: ASSQAGGRDTQY

J gene: TRBJ2-3
CDR3 length: 12
V gene: TRBV10-3
CDR3 protein: AISESTSTDTQY

J gene: TRBJ1-3
CDR3 length: 13
V gene: TRBV7-8
CDR3 protein: ASSLQGLGGNTIY

J gene: TRBJ1-1
CDR3 length: 12
V gene: TRBV6-5
CDR3 protein: ASRKNGVATEAF

J gene: TRBJ1-2
CDR3 length: 11
V gene: TRBV20-1
CDR3 protein: SASKSSDRGYT

J gene: TRBJ1-1
CDR3 length: 11
V gene: TRBV7-2
CDR3 protein: ASSLAQGTMAF

J gene: TRBJ2-1
CDR3 length: 16
V gene: TRBV3-1/TRBV3-2
CDR3 protein: ASSPHLPTSGGRNEQF

J gene: TRBJ2-5
CDR3 length: 12
V gene: TRBV24-1
CDR3 protein: ATSDGGPQETQY

J gene: TRBJ1-4
CDR3 length: 14
V gene: TRBV5-1
CDR3 protein: ASSSTGFATNEKLF

J gene: TRBJ2-2
CDR3 length: 14
V gene: TRBV7-9
CDR3 protein: ASSSLAGGEAGELF

J gene: TRBJ1-5
CDR3 length: 11
V gene: TRBV7-2
CDR3 protein: ASSYGGNQPQH

J gene: TRBJ2-3
CDR3 length: 13
V gene: TRBV9
CDR3 protein: ARSVGGGRGDTQY

J gene: TRBJ1-2
CDR3 length: 12
V gene: TRBV6-4
CDR3 protein: ASSDGRVSSGYT

J gene: TRBJ1-1
CDR3 length: 13
V gene: TRBV18
CDR3 protein: ASSPPLQLNTEAF

J gene: TRBJ1-5
CDR3 length: 13
V gene: TRBV30
CDR3 protein: AWSVSRKGPQPQH

J gene: TRBJ1-3
CDR3 length: 12
V gene: TRBV4-3
CDR3 protein: ASSQSSERNTIY

J gene: TRBJ1-2
CDR3 length: 12
V gene: TRBV6-5
CDR3 protein: ASREGRAEVGYT

J gene: TRBJ2-7
CDR3 length: 11
V gene: TRBV19
CDR3 protein: ASSTQVTYEQY

J gene: TRBJ2-2
CDR3 length: 13
V gene: TRBV4-1
CDR3 protein: ASSQEVTRTGELF

J gene: TRBJ1-2
CDR3 length: 9
V gene: TRBV29-1
CDR3 protein: SAHLTYGYT

J gene: TRBJ1-1
CDR3 length: 9
V gene: TRBV6-5
CDR3 protein: ASRRQAEAF

J gene: TRBJ1-1
CDR3 length: 12
V gene: TRBV3-1/TRBV3-2
CDR3 protein: ASSQGNRNTEAF

J gene: TRBJ1-5
CDR3 length: 13
V gene: TRBV19
CDR3 protein: ASSIVADSNQPQH

J gene: TRBJ2-2
CDR3 length: 14
V gene: TRBV7-8
CDR3 protein: ASSSRQGTNTGELF

J gene: TRBJ1-2
CDR3 length: 12
V gene: TRBV5-1
CDR3 protein: ASSIGQDLRGYT

J gene: TRBJ1-4
CDR3 length: 12
V gene: TRBV5-1
CDR3 protein: ASMRQGINEKLF

J gene: TRBJ2-6
CDR3 length: 15
V gene: TRBV27
CDR3 protein: ASSAQRRTSGANVLT

J gene: TRBJ1-4
CDR3 length: 12
V gene: TRBV10-1
CDR3 protein: ASWGGQANEKLF

J gene: TRBJ1-1
CDR3 length: 11
V gene: TRBV12-3/TRBV12-4
CDR3 protein: ASSLTVNTEAF

J gene: TRBJ2-3
CDR3 length: 12
V gene: TRBV11-2
CDR3 protein: ASSFNRGRDTQY

J gene: TRBJ2-3
CDR3 length: 10
V gene: TRBV29-1
CDR3 protein: SVDANTDTQY

J gene: TRBJ1-2
CDR3 length: 12
V gene: TRBV3-1/TRBV3-2
CDR3 protein: ASSQRGNTGGYT

J gene: TRBJ2-2
CDR3 length: 14
V gene: TRBV9
CDR3 protein: ASSVEFGFLSGELF

J gene: TRBJ1-5
CDR3 length: 12
V gene: TRBV5-4
CDR3 protein: ASSSGLSGAAQH

J gene: TRBJ2-3
CDR3 length: 15
V gene: TRBV2
CDR3 protein: ASSVGSGQPGSDTQY

J gene: TRBJ1-2
CDR3 length: 13
V gene: TRBV19
CDR3 protein: ASSPGTGGVYGYT